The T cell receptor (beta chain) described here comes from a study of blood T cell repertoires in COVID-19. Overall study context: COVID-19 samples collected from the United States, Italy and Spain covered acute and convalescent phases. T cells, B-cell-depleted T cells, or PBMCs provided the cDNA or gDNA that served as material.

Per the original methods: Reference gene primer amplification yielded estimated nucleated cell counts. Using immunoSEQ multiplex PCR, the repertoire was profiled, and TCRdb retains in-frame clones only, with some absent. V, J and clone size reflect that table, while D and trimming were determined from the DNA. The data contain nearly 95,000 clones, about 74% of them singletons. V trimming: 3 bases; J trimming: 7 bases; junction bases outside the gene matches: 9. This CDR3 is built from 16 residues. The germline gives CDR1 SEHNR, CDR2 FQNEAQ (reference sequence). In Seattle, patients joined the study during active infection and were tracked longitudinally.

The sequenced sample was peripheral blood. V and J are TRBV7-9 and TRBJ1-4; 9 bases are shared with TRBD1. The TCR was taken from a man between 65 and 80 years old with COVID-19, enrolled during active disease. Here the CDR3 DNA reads TGTGCCAGCAGCTTCACACCGGGACAGGGTCCTGAAAAACTGTTTTTT. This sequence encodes CASSFTPGQGPEKLFF.